A selection of T cell receptor beta chains follows, all from one sample in a study of CD8 T cells in ankylosing spondylitis. TCRdb independently ran MiXCR on the 5' RACE reads; one entry per CDR3 protein. This sample yields about 220,000 distinct CDR3 sequences, of which roughly 18% are seen a single time; approximately 46% belongs to the top ten. The specimen was blood, either unsorted or a sorted T cell fraction (not recorded which). These receptor sequences come from a male donor with ankylosing spondylitis. Both conserved end residues are part of each CDR3. D genes are given only for firm matches. The size entry is marked missing in some rows and otherwise reads once, few, many or a size class.

clone size	D gene	V gene	J gene	CDR3 DNA	CDR3 protein
few	NA	TRBV11-2	TRBJ2-7	TGTGCCAGCAGCCCAACCCGGGACCAAACCTACGAGCAGTACTTC	CASSPTRDQTYEQYF
few	TRBD2	TRBV4-1	TRBJ2-1	TGCGCCAGCAGCCCAGCTAGCGGAAGCTCCTACAACGAGCAGTTCTTC	CASSPASGSSYNEQFF
many	NA	TRBV27	TRBJ2-1	TGTGCCAGCAGCTTGTCCGGGGACAATGAGCAGTTCTTC	CASSLSGDNEQFF
NA	NA	TRBV15	TRBJ1-5	TGTGCCACCAGCAGAGATGCATATAGCAATCAGCCCCAGCATTTT	CATSRDAYSNQPQHF
few	TRBD2	TRBV20-1	TRBJ2-2	TGCAGTGCTAGAAGCGGGACTAGCGCCACCGGGGAGCTGTTTTTT	CSARSGTSATGELFF
NA	TRBD2	TRBV20-1	TRBJ2-1	TGCAGTGCTAGAGAACTAGCGGGGGACTGGGTTGAGCAGTTCTTC	CSARELAGDWVEQFF
few	NA	TRBV11-2	TRBJ2-7	TGTGCCAGCAGCTGGACCAGGGACGGCTACGAGCAGTACTTC	CASSWTRDGYEQYF
NA	NA	TRBV20-1	TRBJ2-1	TGCAGTGCTAGAGACGGGGCGGGGCCCATGGGTGAGCAGTTCTTC	CSARDGAGPMGEQFF
few	NA	TRBV27	TRBJ2-7	TGTGCCAGCAGTGCCGACCGGGACACCCTCTCCTACGAGCAGTACTTC	CASSADRDTLSYEQYF
few	TRBD2	TRBV20-1	TRBJ2-4	TGCAGTGCTAGTAACTCCGGGACTAGCGGGAGAGGTGCCAAAAACATTCAGTACTTC	CSASNSGTSGRGAKNIQYF
few	TRBD2	TRBV10-3	TRBJ2-3	TGTGCCATCCTGGCTAGCGGGAGTTCCCCAGATACGCAGTATTTT	CAILASGSSPDTQYF
few	NA	TRBV12-3/TRBV12-4	TRBJ1-2	TGTGCCAGCAGTTTAGCAGGGGTTTGGTATGGCTACACCTTC	CASSLAGVWYGYTF
few	NA	TRBV7-3	TRBJ2-3	TGTGCCAGCAGCTTAATAAGCCTGGATACGCAGTATTTT	CASSLISLDTQYF
NA	NA	TRBV4-1	TRBJ2-7	TGCGCCAGCAGCCTAAGACACGGTGACTACGAGCAGTACTTC	CASSLRHGDYEQYF
once	NA	TRBV30	TRBJ2-3	TGTGCCTGGAGTGAATTTGGGGATACGCAGTATTTT	CAWSEFGDTQYF
few	NA	TRBV11-2	TRBJ2-2	TGTGCCAGCAGCTTTATGTTGGCAGGGTACACCGGGGAGCTGTTTTTT	CASSFMLAGYTGELFF
NA	NA	TRBV2	TRBJ2-5	TGTGCCAGCAGTCCCGGACAGACCGACCAAGAGACCCAGTACTTC	CASSPGQTDQETQYF
NA	NA	TRBV7-2	TRBJ2-7	TGTGCCAGCAGCTTAGGGCCAGGGCTCTCCTACGAGCAGTACTTC	CASSLGPGLSYEQYF
NA	NA	TRBV12-3/TRBV12-4	TRBJ1-1	TGTGCCAGCAGTTCTGGCCCCCGGGACGGAAACACTGAAGCTTTCTTT	CASSSGPRDGNTEAFF
few	NA	TRBV12-3/TRBV12-4	TRBJ2-1	TGTGCCAGCAGTTTAGAATTTGTGCTCCCCTCCTACAATGAGCAGTTCTTC	CASSLEFVLPSYNEQFF
few	TRBD2	TRBV5-1	TRBJ2-3	TGCGCCAGCAGCGGACGACTAGCGGGAGCCCCCCTTAGCACAGATACGCAGTATTTT	CASSGRLAGAPLSTDTQYF
few	NA	TRBV20-1	TRBJ1-2	TGCAGTGCTAGCTCTGGGGCCCTATATGGCTACACCTTC	CSASSGALYGYTF
NA	TRBD2	TRBV20-1	TRBJ2-5	TGCAGTGCTAGAATACGGGGGGGCCGAAAGACCCAGTACTTC	CSARIRGGRKTQYF
few	NA	TRBV20-1	TRBJ2-1	TGCAGTGCTAGATCCCCTTCCTACAATGAGCAGTTCTTC	CSARSPSYNEQFF
few	NA	TRBV7-9	TRBJ2-1	TGTGCCAGCAGCTCAAGTGGGTCACCCTACAATGAGCAGTTCTTC	CASSSSGSPYNEQFF
NA	NA	TRBV6-1	TRBJ1-5	TGTGCCAGCAGTGAACCAGTTTTGAGCAATCAGCCCCAGCATTTT	CASSEPVLSNQPQHF
NA	NA	TRBV3-1	TRBJ2-1	TGTGCCAGCAGCCAAGATTCACGAGGGACGCATCGGAATGAGCAGTTCTTC	CASSQDSRGTHRNEQFF
NA	TRBD2	TRBV20-1	TRBJ2-1	TGCAGTGCTAGACTAGCGGGCCACTCCTACAATGAGCAGTTCTTC	CSARLAGHSYNEQFF
many	TRBD2	TRBV12-3/TRBV12-4	TRBJ2-5	TGTGCCAGCAGTTCGACGCCGACGGGAGGTTACTTGGAGACCCAGTACTTC	CASSSTPTGGYLETQYF
NA	TRBD2	TRBV27	TRBJ2-3	TGTGCCAGCAGTACGGGACTAGCGGGGGGGCCTGGGACAGATACGCAGTATTTT	CASSTGLAGGPGTDTQYF
once	NA	TRBV30	TRBJ2-7	TGTGCCTGGAGTGTTGGGGAAGGGTTGGAGCAGTACTTC	CAWSVGEGLEQYF
few	TRBD2	TRBV12-3/TRBV12-4	TRBJ2-1	TGTGCCAGCAGTTTTATTCTCGGCAGCGGGAGGTTGAATGAGCAGTTCTTC	CASSFILGSGRLNEQFF